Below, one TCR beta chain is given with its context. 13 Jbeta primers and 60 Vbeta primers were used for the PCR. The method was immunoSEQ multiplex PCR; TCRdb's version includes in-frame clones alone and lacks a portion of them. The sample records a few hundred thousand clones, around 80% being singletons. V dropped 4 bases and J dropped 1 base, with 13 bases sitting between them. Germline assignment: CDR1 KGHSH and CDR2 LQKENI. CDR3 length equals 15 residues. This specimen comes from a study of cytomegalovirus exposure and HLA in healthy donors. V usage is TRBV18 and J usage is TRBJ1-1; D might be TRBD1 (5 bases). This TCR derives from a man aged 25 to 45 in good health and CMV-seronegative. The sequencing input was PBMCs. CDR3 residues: CASSLRQIENTEAFF. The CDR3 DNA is TGTGCCAGCTCACTAAGACAGATCGAGAACACTGAAGCTTTCTTT.